The 28 T cell receptor beta chains reported below all come from one sample, sequenced in a study of blood T cell repertoires in COVID-19. TCRdb's table, derived via immunoSEQ multiplex PCR, lists solely in-frame clones and lacks some. Of about 290,000 clones in the sample, around 86% were seen once. The specimen sequenced was peripheral blood. The receptors here all came from a woman aged 40-49 years who had recovered from COVID-19.

Only one count was recorded for this clone. The chain links TRBV14 to TRBJ2-1; D gene uncertain. CDR3 length equals 14 residues. Trimming removed 3 bases at V and 3 bases at J, with 9 bases between. Germline CDR1 reads SGHDN; CDR2 reads FVKESK. The CDR3 here is CASSHAALYNEQFF. The CDR3 coding sequence is TGTGCCAGCAGCCATGCTGCGCTCTACAATGAGCAGTTCTTC.

V and J are TRBV11-2 and TRBJ1-2; D call uncertain. The length of the CDR3 is 14 residues. Deletions cut 5 bases from V and 0 bases from J, with 10 bases between. Looked up from germline, CDR1 is SGHAT and CDR2 is FQNNGV. Here the CDR3 reads CASSPSGTNYGYTF. For the CDR3, the DNA is TGTGCCAGCAGCCCGTCGGGGACTAACTATGGCTACACCTTC.

V is TRBV9 and J is TRBJ2-1; 9 positions match TRBD2. The CDR3 sequence is 15 residues long. CDR1 SGDLS and CDR2 YYNGEE come from the germline V gene. With 2 bases clipped from V and 2 bases from J, the junction kept 2 bases outside the gene matches. The CDR3 reads CASSVGLAPYNEQFF. DNA for the CDR3: TGTGCCAGCAGCGTGGGACTAGCTCCCTACAATGAGCAGTTCTTC.

The J gene is TRBJ2-1, the V gene TRBV6-2 or TRBV6-3, with 10 bases matching TRBD2. V shed 4 bases and J 4 bases; nucleotides not matched to a gene: 7. Germline lookup yields CDR1 MNHEY and CDR2 SVGEGT. The CDR3 has 16 residues. CDR3 residues: CASSFLLAGFYNEQFF. For the CDR3, the DNA is TGTGCCAGCAGTTTCCTACTAGCGGGATTTTACAATGAGCAGTTCTTC.

This CDR3 reads CASSLGRRPQYF. CDR3 nucleotide sequence: TGTGCCAGCAGTCTAGGCCGGAGACCCCAGTACTTC. V usage is TRBV11-2 and J usage is TRBJ2-5, with no clear D. CDR1 SGHAT and CDR2 FQNNGV come from the germline V gene. CDR3 length: 12 residues. V gave up 6 bases and J gave up 9 bases, with 14 bases separating them.

The chain couples TRBV5-4 to TRBJ2-5; D perhaps matches TRBD2 (5 bases). Between the trimmed V and J ends, which lost 0 bases and 5 bases, there was a span of 14 bases. In germline, CDR1 is SGHNT, CDR2 YYREEE (reference sequence). The CDR3 contains 15 residues. DNA for the CDR3: TGTGCCAGCAGCTTGGCCCCGGGATCACCCGAGACCCAGTACTTC. Encoded protein: CASSLAPGSPETQYF.

The chain combines TRBV7-2 with TRBJ2-7; no firm D call. The CDR3 runs to 13 residues. Trimming left V 5 bases short and J 0 bases short, with 8 bases between. CDR1 is SGHTA and CDR2 is FQGNSA in the germline V gene. The CDR3 loop reads CASSHSSSYEQYF. CDR3 sequence (DNA): TGTGCCAGCAGCCATAGTAGCTCCTACGAGCAGTACTTC.

CDR3 nucleotide sequence: TGTGCCAGCAGCAGGGGCGGATCCTACGAGCAGTACTTC. Translation: CASSRGGSYEQYF. V usage is TRBV21-1 and J usage is TRBJ2-7; the table calls TRBD1, which could not be checked here. TRBV21-1 constitutes a pseudogene. The length of the CDR3 is 13 residues.

This chain connects TRBV27 to TRBJ1-6; D is perhaps TRBD1 (5 bases). This CDR3 has 18 residues. In germline, CDR1 is MNHEY, CDR2 SMNVEV (reference sequence). V was clipped by 3 bases and J by 10 bases, with 25 bases between them. In nucleotides, the CDR3 is TGTGCCAGCAGTTTCTCTTCAGGTGTGGAGGGGATAATGTCACCCCTCCACTTT. It codes for CASSFSSGVEGIMSPLHF.

The V call is TRBV7-2, the J call TRBJ2-2; TRBD2 matches at 7 bases. This CDR3 comprises 15 residues. Germline V gives CDR1 SGHTA, CDR2 FQGNSA. V dropped 5 bases and J dropped 4; count of bases not matched to a gene: 7. For the CDR3, the DNA is TGTGCCAGCAGCCTTGCGGGACTAAGCACCGGGGAGCTGTTTTTT. Its translation: CASSLAGLSTGELFF. Combining the CDR3 with reference TRBV7-2 and TRBJ2-2 gives the whole variable domain GAGVSQSPSNKVTEKGKDVELRCDPISGHTALYWYRQSLGQGLEFLIYFQGNSAPDKSGLPSDRFSAERTGGSVSTLTIQRTQQEDSAVYLCASSLAGLSTGELFFGEGSRLTVL.

This clone was recorded once. The chain employs TRBV5-4 and TRBJ2-7; the D gene is possibly TRBD2 (5 bases). CDR1 and CDR2 (germline): SGHNT, YYREEE (reference sequence). V was pared by 0 bases and J by 6 bases, with 13 bases between. There are 14 residues in the CDR3. Here the CDR3 DNA reads TGTGCCAGCAGCTTGGAGACGGGATTGGGCGAGCAGTACTTC. Translated, it gives CASSLETGLGEQYF.

The chain employs TRBV7-6 and TRBJ2-5; D not resolved. Germline values: CDR1 SGHVS, CDR2 FNYEAQ. With 5 bases removed from V and 2 bases from J, the gap between germline ends came to 3 bases. The CDR3 extends over 11 amino acids. CDR3 nucleotides: TGTGCCAGCAGCCCTCAAGAGACCCAGTACTTC. Encoded protein: CASSPQETQYF.

The chain joins TRBV30 to TRBJ1-4; a possible D gene is TRBD1 (6 bases). The V gene's germline CDR1 is GTSNPN and CDR2 SVGIG (reference sequence). There are 11 residues in the CDR3. V gave up 5 bases and J gave up 8 bases, with 9 bases separating them. CDR3 sequence: CAWGTGEKLFF. The CDR3 bases are TGTGCCTGGGGTACAGGGGAAAAACTGTTTTTT.

V usage is TRBV24-1 and J usage is TRBJ1-1, with 7 bases that match TRBD1. The J segment lost 5 bases and the V segment lost 2 bases, leaving 4 bases of the junction unmatched. CDR1 is KGHDR, CDR2 SFDVKD, per germline. The CDR3 spans 14 residues. DNA for the CDR3: TGTGCCACCAGTGATTCCGTCAGGGGGACTGAAGCTTTCTTT. This gives the protein CATSDSVRGTEAFF.

This clone was found a few times. The J gene is TRBJ1-2, the V gene TRBV28; 8 bases align to TRBD1. Losses at the gene ends were 7 bases for V and 8 bases for J; bases not matched to a gene: 9. CDR1 MDHEN and CDR2 SYDVKM come from the germline V gene. The CDR3 contains 13 residues. CDR3 sequence: CASTGQGLGGYTF. As DNA, the CDR3 is TGTGCCAGCACCGGACAGGGATTGGGAGGCTACACCTTC.

The chain carries TRBV10-3 and TRBJ2-7; the D gene is possibly TRBD1 (6 bases). Germline CDR1 and CDR2: ENHRY and SYGVKD. The CDR3 consists of 15 residues. The V gene lost 4 bases and the J gene lost 0 bases, with 13 bases spanning the gap. The CDR3 region is CAISGSRTASYEQYF. In DNA, the CDR3 is TGTGCCATCAGTGGCTCCCGGACAGCCTCCTACGAGCAGTACTTC.

The genes are TRBV5-5 and TRBJ1-2; a weak D match, TRBD1 (5 bases). The germline V gene encodes CDR1 SGHKS and CDR2 YYEKEE (reference sequence). The CDR3 covers 14 residues. Deletions cut 0 bases from V and 6 bases from J, with 12 bases between. CDR3 sequence (DNA): TGTGCCAGCAGCTTGGCTCCGGGGGTCGATGGCTACACCTTC. Translation gives CASSLAPGVDGYTF.

The chain has TRBV15 and TRBJ2-7; 10 positions match TRBD2. V shed 5 bases and J 4 bases; nucleotides not matched to a gene: 14. The CDR3 length is 17 residues. Germline CDR1 is LNHNV and CDR2 is YYDKDF (reference sequence). The CDR3 region is CATSGRDLAGAIYEQYF. CDR3 DNA: TGTGCCACCAGCGGCAGGGATCTAGCGGGAGCGATTTACGAGCAGTACTTC.

This chain links TRBV5-6 with TRBJ2-2; possible D gene TRBD1, 6 bases. This CDR3 contains 14 residues. Trimming took 4 bases from V and 2 from J, leaving 9 bases between them. Per germline, CDR1 SGHDT and CDR2 YYEEEE. CDR3 sequence: CASSHRENTGELFF. The CDR3 DNA follows: TGTGCCAGCAGCCACAGGGAAAACACCGGGGAGCTGTTTTTT.

This clone showed up just once. CDR3 amino acids: CASTRTGKARVNTEAFF. DNA of the CDR3: TGTGCCAGTACTCGGACAGGGAAAGCCAGGGTGAACACTGAAGCTTTCTTT. This chain joins TRBV19 and TRBJ1-1; 8 bases align to TRBD1. V lost 7 bases and J lost 0; bases outside the gene matches: 13. The CDR3 extends over 17 amino acids. In germline, CDR1 is LNHDA, CDR2 SQIVND (reference sequence).

This chain connects TRBV10-3 to TRBJ2-3; TRBD2 matches 7 bases. The CDR3 extends over 14 amino acids. Germline V gene data show CDR1 as ENHRY and CDR2 as SYGVKD. Losses at the gene ends were 4 bases for V and 3 bases for J; bases not matched to a gene: 4. The CDR3, as DNA: TGTGCCATCAGTGGGCCTAGCGGTACAGATACGCAGTATTTT. Translated: CAISGPSGTDTQYF.

V gene TRBV19 combines with J gene TRBJ2-1; 15 bases fit TRBD2. The V and J ends lost 5 bases and 2 bases, in that order; junction bases with no gene match: 4. Germline CDR1 reads LNHDA; CDR2 reads SQIVND (reference sequence). This CDR3 spans 17 amino acids. The CDR3 here is CASSPWTSGRAYNEQFF. The CDR3 nucleotides read TGTGCCAGTAGTCCTTGGACTAGCGGGAGGGCCTACAATGAGCAGTTCTTC.

This chain joins TRBV28 and TRBJ2-7; tentatively, D is TRBD2 (6 bases). Germline CDR1 reads MDHEN; CDR2 reads SYDVKM. The V gene lost 5 bases and the J gene lost 6 bases, with 11 bases spanning the gap. CDR3 length: 12 amino acids. The CDR3 DNA reads as TGTGCCAGCAGTCTGACTAGTCGCGAGCAGTACTTC. Protein sequence: CASSLTSREQYF.

This clone has only one observation. The chain joins TRBV7-2 to TRBJ2-1; TRBD2 agrees at 8 bases. Trimming took 1 base from V and 9 from J; bases not matched to a gene: 8. This CDR3 is 15 amino acids long. Germline CDR1 reads SGHTA; CDR2 reads FQGNSA. CDR3 loop: CASSLEGLAGGEQFF. In DNA, the CDR3 is TGTGCCAGCAGCTTAGAAGGACTAGCTGGTGGTGAGCAGTTCTTC.

The rearrangement links TRBV28 to TRBJ1-2; 10 nucleotides align to TRBD1. Germline CDR1 is MDHEN and CDR2 is SYDVKM. The ends lost 5 bases at V and 7 bases at J; junction bases unmatched: 10. This CDR3 has 15 amino acids. The CDR3 region is CASSAPGTGEFGYTF. CDR3 nucleotide sequence: TGTGCCAGCAGTGCCCCCGGGACAGGGGAATTTGGCTACACCTTC.

The V gene is TRBV15, the J gene TRBJ2-1; tentative D call: TRBD2 (6 bases). This CDR3 is 16 amino acids long. Trimming stripped 0 bases from V and 5 bases from J, with 14 bases between. The germline CDR1 and CDR2 sequences are LNHNV and YYDKDF (reference sequence). This CDR3 is CATSRDPLGRDNEQFF. The CDR3 nucleotides are TGTGCCACCAGCAGAGATCCCCTCGGGAGAGACAATGAGCAGTTCTTC. Full variable domain (rest looked up from reference TRBV15 and TRBJ2-1): DAMVIQNPRYQVTQFGKPVTLSCSQTLNHNVMYWYQQKSSQAPKLLFHYYDKDFNNEADTPDNFQSRRPNTSFCFLDIRSPGLGDTAMYLCATSRDPLGRDNEQFFGPGTRLTVL.

The J gene is TRBJ2-2, the V gene TRBV30; 8 positions agree with TRBD1. CDR3 length equals 13 residues. Unmatched junction bases numbered 7, after V lost 7 bases and J lost 6 bases. From germline, CDR1 is GTSNPN and CDR2 SVGIG (reference sequence). This CDR3 reads CASDRVGAGELFF. CDR3 sequence (DNA): TGTGCCTCGGACAGGGTTGGGGCCGGGGAGCTGTTTTTT.

The chain uses TRBV18 and TRBJ1-1, with D possibly TRBD1 on 6 matching bases. This CDR3 comprises 15 residues. Trimming stripped 5 bases from V and 0 bases from J, with 13 bases between. CDR1 and CDR2 from the germline V gene are KGHSH and LQKENI. The CDR3 region has the DNA TGTGCCAGCTCAGAAATGGACAGCGTGAACACTGAAGCTTTCTTT. This translates into CASSEMDSVNTEAFF.